A single sample gave rise to the 5 T cell receptor beta chains below, sequenced in a study of type 1 regulatory T cells. TCRdb re-called the reads through MiXCR, storing one row per CDR3 protein. Of about 62,000 distinct CDR3 sequences in the sample, approximately 60% were seen once. These receptors have no known antigen. Sequencing input: cultured non-Tr1 T cells, either the whole culture or a sorted T cell fraction (not recorded which). The source of these receptors is a human donor in good health.

The chain uses TRBV7-9 and TRBJ1-6; D is unclear. Germline V lookup: CDR1 SEHNR, CDR2 FQNEAQ (reference sequence). The CDR3 length is 16 residues. The V gene lost 1 base and the J gene lost 5 bases, with 12 bases spanning the gap. For the CDR3, the DNA is TGTGCCAGCAGCTTAGTAGGAGGCCCCGATAATTCACCCCTCCACTTT. Translating it yields CASSLVGGPDNSPLHF.

V is TRBV2 and J is TRBJ1-2; 9 bases fit TRBD1. CDR1 is SNHLY and CDR2 is FYNNEI in the germline V gene. The V and J ends lost 4 bases and 4 bases, in that order; junction bases with no gene match: 4. This CDR3 spans 14 amino acids. DNA of the CDR3: TGTGCCAGCAGTGGAGGACAGGGGCTCTATGGCTACACCTTC. Translating it yields CASSGGQGLYGYTF.

The gene calls are TRBV4-3 and TRBJ2-1, with 11 nucleotides matching TRBD2. Losses at the gene ends were 5 bases for V and 0 bases for J; bases not matched to a gene: 15. This CDR3 comprises 20 residues. Germline CDR1 is LGHNA and CDR2 is YSLEER. The CDR3 DNA sequence: TGCGCCAGCAGCACCCGTTTGCTAGCGGGAGGTCACAGCTCCTACAATGAGCAGTTCTTC. Amino acid sequence: CASSTRLLAGGHSSYNEQFF.

In regard to this clonotype: Mismatch with germline at one junction end may stem from a read error. V is TRBV4-1 and J is TRBJ2-6, with D maybe TRBD1 (5 bases). Germline-derived CDR1 and CDR2 are MGHRA and YSYEKL. This CDR3 is built from 14 residues. The CDR3 here is CASSLSSGANVPTF. For the CDR3, the DNA is TGCGCCAGCAGCCTAAGCTCTGGGGCCAACGTCCCGACTTTC.

V is TRBV20-1 and J is TRBJ2-5; no definite D call. The V gene lost 1 base and the J gene lost 5 bases, with 5 bases spanning the gap. This CDR3 is built from 11 residues. Germline V gene sequence: CDR1 DFQATT, CDR2 SNEGSKA (reference sequence). CDR3 region: CSARGAETQYF. The CDR3 bases are TGCAGTGCTAGAGGGGCGGAGACCCAGTACTTC.